Presented here are 21 T cell receptor beta chains from one specimen sequenced in a study of T cells in Graves' hyperthyroidism and ophthalmopathy. RNA transcripts yielded amplified TCR beta CDR3 regions. A set of HTBI primers served as the primers for a first-round RT-PCR of the TCR CDR3. TCRdb reanalysed the multiplex PCR reads using MiXCR and keeps one entry per CDR3 protein. This sample has 300,000 to 400,000 distinct CDR3 sequences, with roughly 20% found just once. The sample consisted of blood. The receptors derive from a woman in her fifties or sixties with Graves' hyperthyroidism.

This clonotype was counted ten times or more. The CDR3 spells CASSEAGQASNGYTF. CDR3 nucleotide sequence: TGTGCCAGCAGTGAAGCGGGACAGGCGTCGAATGGCTACACCTTC. The chain has TRBV2 and TRBJ1-2, with 8 nucleotides matching TRBD1. Germline CDR1 SNHLY, CDR2 FYNNEI. The length of the CDR3 is 15 residues. After removal of 0 bases from V and 6 bases from J, the junction contained 6 bases not matched to a gene.

The J gene is TRBJ1-1, the V gene TRBV9, with unresolved D. Germline-derived CDR1 and CDR2 are SGDLS and YYNGEE. The length of the CDR3 is 15 residues. V lost 4 bases and J 0 bases, leaving 13 bases between the germline ends. The CDR3 reads CASSPGPGMNTEAFF. CDR3 DNA: TGTGCCAGCAGCCCAGGACCGGGGATGAACACTGAAGCTTTCTTT.

The chain joins TRBV6-6 to TRBJ2-2; D remains ambiguous. The CDR3 loop spans 14 amino acids. Germline-derived CDR1 and CDR2 are MNHNY and SVGAGI (reference sequence). Trimming shortened V by 0 bases and J by 4 bases, and 6 bases separated the two germline ends. The CDR3 region has the DNA TGTGCCAGCAGTTACTCCCCCACCACCGGGGAGCTGTTTTTT. Translating it yields CASSYSPTTGELFF.

This clonotype was detected only a few times. The V and J genes are TRBV30 and TRBJ1-5; perhaps TRBD1 as D (6 bases). The CDR3 length is 13 residues. Deletions cut 4 bases from V and 7 bases from J, with 14 bases between. Looked up from germline, CDR1 is GTSNPN and CDR2 is SVGIG (reference sequence). CDR3 sequence: CAWNSGGRQPQHF. The CDR3 coding sequence is TGTGCCTGGAATTCCGGGGGCAGACAGCCCCAGCATTTT.

This clonotype was seen only a few times. The chain employs TRBV19 and TRBJ1-1; possible D gene TRBD1, 5 bases. Germline V gene sequence: CDR1 LNHDA, CDR2 SQIVND (reference sequence). Trimming cost V 4 bases and J 1 base, with 16 bases left between them. CDR3 length equals 16 residues. The CDR3 bases are TGTGCCAGTAGTAGCGAAAGCATCAGGGCGAACACTGAAGCTTTCTTT. Translated: CASSSESIRANTEAFF. The full variable domain, its missing parts supplied by reference TRBV19 and TRBJ1-1, is DGGITQSPKYLFRKEGQNVTLSCEQNLNHDAMYWYRQDPGQGLRLIYYSQIVNDFQKGDIAEGYSVSREKKESFPLTVTSAQKNPTAFYLCASSSESIRANTEAFFGQGTRLTVV.

This clonotype was observed many times. This rearrangement joins TRBV10-3 to TRBJ2-1; 13 nucleotides line up with TRBD2. CDR3 length: 15 amino acids. With 4 bases clipped from V and 8 bases from J, the junction kept 5 bases outside the gene matches. Germline-derived CDR1 and CDR2 are ENHRY and SYGVKD. DNA for the CDR3: TGTGCCATCAGTGCCTTAACTAGCGGGAGGGATGAGCAGTTCTTC. Its protein is CAISALTSGRDEQFF.

The chain has TRBV7-9 and TRBJ2-1, with 7 bases aligning to TRBD2. The germline CDR1 and CDR2 sequences are SEHNR and FQNEAQ (reference sequence). The CDR3 is 13 amino acids. V shed 5 bases, J shed 4 bases, and the junction held 2 bases outside the gene matches. The CDR3 reads CASSKAGYNEQFF. The CDR3 nucleotides are TGTGCCAGCAGCAAAGCGGGGTACAATGAGCAGTTCTTC.

This clonotype appeared many times. The V call is TRBV3-1, the J call TRBJ1-2, with D uncertain. V was trimmed by 0 bases and J by 9 bases, leaving 5 bases between them. This CDR3 spans 11 amino acids. The germline V gene encodes CDR1 LGHDT and CDR2 YNNKEL (reference sequence). CDR3 DNA sequence: TGTGCCAGCAGCCAAGAAGCGAGCTACACCTTC. Translation: CASSQEASYTF.

This chain joins TRBV2 and TRBJ2-1; 11 bases are shared with TRBD2. V was clipped by 8 bases and J by 6 bases; unmatched bases: 12. CDR3 size: 16 residues. CDR1 and CDR2 from the germline V gene are SNHLY and FYNNEI. CDR3 loop: CASVCEGLAACNEQFF. CDR3 coding DNA: TGTGCCAGCGTGTGTGAGGGACTAGCGGCTTGCAATGAGCAGTTCTTC.

This clonotype has at least ten counts. The chain has TRBV6-1 and TRBJ2-1; D is possibly TRBD1 (6 bases). From germline, CDR1 is MNHNS and CDR2 SASEGT. CDR3 length: 13 amino acids. Trimming removed 5 bases at V and 8 bases at J, with 13 bases between. CDR3 residues: CASSPQTGDEQFF. The CDR3 coding sequence is TGTGCCAGCAGTCCCCAGACAGGAGATGAGCAGTTCTTC.

The chain carries TRBV5-5 and TRBJ1-3; the D gene is possibly TRBD1 (5 bases). Trimming took off 4 bases at V and 4 bases at J, with 12 bases between the two ends. The CDR3 is 14 residues long. CDR1 SGHKS and CDR2 YYEKEE come from the germline V gene (reference sequence). The CDR3 protein is CASSDPGIGNTIYF. In nucleotides, the CDR3 is TGTGCCAGCAGCGACCCAGGGATCGGAAACACCATATATTTT.

This rearrangement joins TRBV2 to TRBJ1-6; 9 bases align to TRBD1. Germline CDR1 is SNHLY and CDR2 is FYNNEI. The CDR3 runs 14 residues. With V trimmed by 3 bases and J by 10 bases, 4 bases remained unmatched. As DNA, the CDR3 is TGTGCCAGCAGTGACGTTGGACAGGGGTCACCCCTCCACTTT. This codes for CASSDVGQGSPLHF. The full variable domain, rest sourced from reference TRBV2 and TRBJ1-6, is EPEVTQTPSHQVTQMGQEVILRCVPISNHLYFYWYRQILGQKVEFLVSFYNNEISEKSEIFDDQFSVERPDGSNFTLKIRSTKLEDSAMYFCASSDVGQGSPLHFGNGTRLTVT.

This chain connects TRBV29-1 to TRBJ2-2; no clear D gene. V lost 7 bases, J lost 6 bases, and 12 bases lay in between. Germline V gene sequence: CDR1 SQVTM, CDR2 ANQGSEA. This CDR3 region has 12 residues. CDR3 amino acids: CSASPAPGELFF. The CDR3 region has the DNA TGCAGCGCTTCGCCTGCACCCGGGGAGCTGTTTTTT.

This chain uses TRBV6-1 with TRBJ1-3; D is unclear. The CDR3 is made up of 16 amino acids. Germline CDR1 and CDR2: MNHNS and SASEGT. The V gene lost 5 bases and the J gene lost 0 bases, with 14 bases spanning the gap. This CDR3 reads CASSNSGRDSGNTIYF. CDR3 sequence (DNA): TGTGCCAGCAGTAACTCCGGACGGGACTCTGGAAACACCATATATTTT.

This clonotype was picked up a small number of times. The chain recombines TRBV20-1 with TRBJ1-6; no clear D. The CDR3 length is 11 residues. Germline CDR1 and CDR2: DFQATT and SNEGSKA (reference sequence). The chain's CDR3 is CGGPSDSPLHF. In DNA, the CDR3 is TGCGGAGGGCCGTCTGATTCACCCCTCCACTTT.

This clonotype was seen a handful of times. The junction does not match germline at one end; this may be a read error. CDR3 region: CASNTGTGGASTEASF. CDR3 coding DNA: TGTGCCAGCAACACCGGGACAGGGGGCGCGAGTACTGAAGCTTCCTTT. The chain recombines TRBV2 with TRBJ1-1; TRBD1 agrees at 12 bases. CDR3 size: 16 residues. Germline V gene sequence: CDR1 SNHLY, CDR2 FYNNEI.

The table lists this clonotype with many counts. V gene TRBV6-5 combines with J gene TRBJ2-7, with D maybe TRBD1 (5 bases). This CDR3 has 14 residues. The germline gives CDR1 MNHEY, CDR2 SVGAGI. V was trimmed by 2 bases and J by 0 bases, leaving 8 bases between them. CDR3 DNA: TGTGCCAGCAGTTACGCCAGGGACTCCTACGAGCAGTACGTC. This translates into CASSYARDSYEQYV.

Worth noting for this clonotype: A much larger clonotype is one base distant, so this may be a read error. This chain connects TRBV28 to TRBJ2-7, with D possibly TRBD1 on 5 matching bases. Matching the DNA end better, TRBJ2-1 makes the J call doubtful. This CDR3 has 14 residues. Germline V CDR1 and CDR2: MDHEN, SYDVKM. In nucleotides, the CDR3 is TGTGCCAGCAGTTTGGTGGACATAACCTACGAGCAGTTCTTC. Amino acid sequence: CASSLVDITYEQFF.

In its sample, this clonotype was seen many times. The chain employs TRBV28 and TRBJ2-7; D gene ambiguous. Germline CDR1 is MDHEN and CDR2 is SYDVKM. V was pared by 6 bases and J by 5 bases, with 14 bases between. CDR3 length equals 13 residues. The CDR3 DNA reads TGTGCCAGCAGCCCTAACCTTAACGACGAGCAGTACTTC. This translates into CASSPNLNDEQYF.

This clonotype was recorded many times. The rearrangement links TRBV20-1 to TRBJ2-3, with 9 bases lining up with TRBD2. The ends lost 1 base at V and 5 bases at J; junction bases unmatched: 7. The CDR3 consists of 15 residues. Germline V gives CDR1 DFQATT, CDR2 SNEGSKA (reference sequence). The CDR3 spells CSARGTLAGVDTQYF. CDR3 DNA: TGCAGTGCTAGAGGGACTTTAGCGGGAGTAGATACGCAGTATTTT.

V usage is TRBV5-5 and J usage is TRBJ1-1; D unclear. This CDR3 region has 14 residues. V lost 4 bases and J 6 bases, leaving 16 bases between the germline ends. Germline CDR1 SGHKS, CDR2 YYEKEE (reference sequence). For the CDR3, the DNA is TGTGCCAGCAGCCCGACCTACCCTGGCGCTGAAGCTTTCTTT. Translation: CASSPTYPGAEAFF. Combining the CDR3 with reference TRBV5-5 and TRBJ1-1 gives the whole variable domain DAGVTQSPTHLIKTRGQQVTLRCSPISGHKSVSWYQQVLGQGPQFIFQYYEKEERGRGNFPDRFSARQFPNYSSELNVNALLLGDSALYLCASSPTYPGAEAFFGQGTRLTVV.